Sequencing of this TCR beta chain was carried out in a study of Ad26.COV2.S vaccination and SARS-CoV-2 variants. Treatment specified: some 19 received Ad26.COV2.S at low or high dose, single or two shots; a few received placebo; per-sample allocation not given. Day 63 following the first vaccine or placebo injection was when the samples were taken. General study findings and limits: People who got the vaccine had more spike-specific TCR breadth than people who got placebo.

Deletions cut 5 bases from V and 4 bases from J, with 10 bases between. The germline V gene encodes CDR1 KGHDR and CDR2 SFDVKD. The CDR3 covers 13 residues. This clone was observed a few times. Its matching antigen is unknown. This table comes from immunoSEQ multiplex PCR, and its TCRdb copy is limited to in-frame clones, with some not included. Of roughly 680,000 clones in the sample, about 90% were seen once. V gene TRBV24-1 combines with J gene TRBJ1-2; unclear D gene. Sequenced here: peripheral blood, sampled in a trial of Ad26.COV2.S vaccine versus placebo. The sequence was obtained from a person aged 18-65 years who received the Ad26.COV2.S COVID-19 vaccine or a placebo. The CDR3 sequence: CATSGAAVYGYTF. CDR3 coding DNA: TGTGCCACCAGTGGAGCTGCGGTCTATGGCTACACCTTC.